This TCR beta chain was sequenced during a study of response to subunit inactivated influenza vaccine. TCRdb ran MiXCR on the RT-PCR reads and lists one entry per CDR3 protein. The sample has 300,000 to 350,000 distinct CDR3 sequences, 21% seen once. After removal of 2 bases from V and 2 bases from J, the junction contained 7 bases not matched to a gene. The CDR3 sequence is 16 residues long. Germline CDR1 is SGHTA and CDR2 is FQGNSA. The origin of this receptor is a man in his fifties or sixties who received an inactivated influenza vaccine. The chain employs TRBV7-2 and TRBJ2-3, with 7 bases lining up with TRBD1. The starting material was PBMCs from blood, obtained less than 22 months after vaccination. CDR3 nucleotide sequence: TGTGCCAGCAGCTTAAGGGGGCGTAGGAACACAGATACGCAGTATTTT. Its translation is CASSLRGRRNTDTQYF.